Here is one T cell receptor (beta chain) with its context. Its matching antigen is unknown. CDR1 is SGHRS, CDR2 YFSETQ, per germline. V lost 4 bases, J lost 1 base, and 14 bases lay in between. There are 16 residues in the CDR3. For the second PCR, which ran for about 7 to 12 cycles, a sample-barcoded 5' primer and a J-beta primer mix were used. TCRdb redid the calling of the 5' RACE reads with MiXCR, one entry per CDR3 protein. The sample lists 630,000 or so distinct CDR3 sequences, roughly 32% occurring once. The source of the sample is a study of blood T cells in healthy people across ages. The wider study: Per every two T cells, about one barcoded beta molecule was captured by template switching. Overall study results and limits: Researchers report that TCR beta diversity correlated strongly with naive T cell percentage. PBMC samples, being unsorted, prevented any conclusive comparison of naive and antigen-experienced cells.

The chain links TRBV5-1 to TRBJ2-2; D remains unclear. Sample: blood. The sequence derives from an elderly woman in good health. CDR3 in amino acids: CASSPAVTENTGELFF. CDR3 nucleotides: TGCGCCAGCAGCCCTGCTGTCACAGAGAACACCGGGGAGCTGTTTTTT.